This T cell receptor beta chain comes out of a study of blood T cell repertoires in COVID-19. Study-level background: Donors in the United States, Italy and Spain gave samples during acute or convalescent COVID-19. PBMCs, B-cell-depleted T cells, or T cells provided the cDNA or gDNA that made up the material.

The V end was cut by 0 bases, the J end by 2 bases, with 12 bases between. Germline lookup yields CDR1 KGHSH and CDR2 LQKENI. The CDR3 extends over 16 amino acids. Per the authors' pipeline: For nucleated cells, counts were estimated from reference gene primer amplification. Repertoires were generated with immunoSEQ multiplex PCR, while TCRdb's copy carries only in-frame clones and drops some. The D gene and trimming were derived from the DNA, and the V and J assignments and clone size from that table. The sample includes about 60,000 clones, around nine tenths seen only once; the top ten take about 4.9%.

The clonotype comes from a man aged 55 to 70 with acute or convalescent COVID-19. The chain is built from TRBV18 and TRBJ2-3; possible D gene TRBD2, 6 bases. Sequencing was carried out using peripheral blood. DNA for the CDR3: TGTGCCAGCTCACCACCGGGCGGGAACCCCACAGATACGCAGTATTTT. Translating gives CASSPPGGNPTDTQYF. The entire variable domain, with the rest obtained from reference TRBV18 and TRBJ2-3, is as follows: NAGVMQNPRHLVRRRGQEARLRCSPMKGHSHVYWYRQLPEEGLKFMVYLQKENIIDESGMPKERFSAEFPKEGPSILRIQQVVRGDSAAYFCASSPPGGNPTDTQYFGPGTRLTVL.